The rows below give T cell receptor beta chains drawn from one sample of a study of T-cell reconstitution after alpha-beta-depleted transplantation in children. TCRdb independently ran MiXCR on the PCR reads; one entry per CDR3 protein. The sample shows around 450,000 distinct CDR3 sequences, under 12% of them seen only once. This material consisted of PBMCs, taken before TCRalphabeta/CD19-depleted stem cell transplant. Source of these receptors: a child between 2 and 9 years old with inherited bone marrow failure, due to receive a stem cell transplant. Each CDR3 is given with its conserved first and last residue. The order of the fields is J gene, D gene, clone size, V gene, CDR3 protein, CDR3 DNA. The D gene is left open where the match is weak. The listing skips clone size in some rows; elsewhere it reads once, few, many or a size class.

>TRBJ1-1|-|many|TRBV28
CASSLRGRTEAFF
TGTGCCAGCAGCCTCAGGGGTAGGACTGAAGCTTTCTTT
>TRBJ1-1|-|few|TRBV11-2
CASSLDFLPSGTEAFF
TGTGCCAGCAGCTTAGACTTTCTCCCGTCGGGGACCGAAGCTTTCTTT
>TRBJ2-1|-|-|TRBV4-1
CASSQGRAGLNNEQFF
TGCGCCAGCAGCCAAGGCCGGGCGGGATTGAACAATGAGCAGTTCTTC
>TRBJ2-3|TRBD1|many|TRBV4-3
CASSQDWVTGMETDTQYF
TGCGCCAGCAGCCAAGACTGGGTGACAGGGATGGAGACAGATACGCAGTATTTT
>TRBJ2-7|TRBD2|-|TRBV3-1
CASSQRAGWYEQYF
TGTGCCAGCAGCCAAAGAGCGGGATGGTACGAGCAGTACTTC
>TRBJ2-3|-|many|TRBV20-1
CSASWRDTDTQYF
TGCAGTGCTAGTTGGAGGGACACAGATACGCAGTATTTT
>TRBJ2-5|TRBD2|many|TRBV25-1
CASSEGRAGETQYF
TGTGCCAGCAGTGAAGGGAGGGCCGGGGAGACCCAGTACTTC
>TRBJ2-7|TRBD1|few|TRBV7-2
CASSTNRGLTYEQYF
TGTGCCAGCAGCACAAACAGGGGTCTTACCTACGAGCAGTACTTC
>TRBJ2-7|-|many|TRBV11-2
CASSLVPPGTPRGEQYF
TGTGCCAGCAGCTTAGTCCCCCCCGGGACACCGCGGGGCGAGCAGTACTTC
>TRBJ2-1|TRBD2|many|TRBV28
CASSPLAGIFYNEQFF
TGTGCCAGCAGTCCGTTAGCGGGAATATTCTACAATGAGCAGTTCTTC
>TRBJ1-2|TRBD1|many|TRBV29-1
CSAVGQGIYGYTF
TGCAGCGCCGTGGGACAGGGGATCTATGGCTACACCTTC
>TRBJ2-3|TRBD1|once|TRBV6-2/TRBV6-3
CASSYSPTGVQYF
TGTGCCAGCAGTTACTCGCCAACAGGGGTGCAGTATTTT
>TRBJ2-1|-|many|TRBV12-3/TRBV12-4
CASSLTRADNEQFF
TGTGCCAGCAGTTTAACGCGGGCCGACAATGAGCAGTTCTTC
>TRBJ2-3|TRBD2|many|TRBV15
CATSSLGTRSGPDTQYF
TGTGCCACCAGCAGTCTTGGGACTAGATCAGGGCCAGATACGCAGTATTTT
>TRBJ2-1|-|few|TRBV5-6
CASSSFNGRAFNEQFF
TGTGCCAGCAGCTCCTTTAACGGGAGAGCTTTCAATGAGCAGTTCTTC
>TRBJ2-1|-|few|TRBV4-1
CASSQGGPYNEQFF
TGCGCCAGCAGCCAAGGCGGCCCGTACAATGAGCAGTTCTTC